Below, 9 T cell receptor beta chains from the same sample are listed, as sequenced in a study of blood T cell repertoires in COVID-19. Assay: immunoSEQ multiplex PCR; the TCRdb copy retains only in-frame clones and omits some. The sample shows fewer than 120,000 clones, 87% of them seen only once. Specimen: peripheral blood. The receptors originated from a human donor in a cohort sampled during active COVID-19.

This clone has only one observation. The chain is built from TRBV10-3 and TRBJ2-5; the match to TRBD2 covers 10 bases. This CDR3 has 15 amino acids. Germline V lookup: CDR1 ENHRY, CDR2 SYGVKD. Trimming at V came to 0 bases and at J to 4 bases, leaving 2 bases not matched to a gene. This CDR3 is CAISESAGGGETQYF. The DNA for the CDR3 is TGTGCCATCAGTGAGTCAGCGGGAGGGGGAGAGACCCAGTACTTC.

For the CDR3, the DNA is TGTGCCAGCAGCTCACAGGGGGCCCGGTACTATGGCTACACCTTC. It encodes CASSSQGARYYGYTF. The chain carries TRBV7-9 and TRBJ1-2; 9 positions agree with TRBD1. This CDR3 is built from 15 residues. The germline V gene encodes CDR1 SEHNR and CDR2 FQNEAQ (reference sequence). Trimming removed 4 bases from V and 3 bases from J; junction bases left unmatched: 6.

This clone was counted only a few times. The chain carries TRBV7-9 and TRBJ1-5; 9 nucleotides align to TRBD1. With V trimmed by 5 bases and J by 1 base, 0 bases remained unmatched. Germline CDR1 and CDR2: SEHNR and FQNEAQ (reference sequence). This CDR3 region has 14 residues. The CDR3 nucleotides are TGTGCCAGCAGCACAGGGGGCAGCAATCAGCCCCAGCATTTT. Encoded protein: CASSTGGSNQPQHF.

The chain is built from TRBV28 and TRBJ2-3; 11 bases align to TRBD2. CDR3 length: 16 amino acids. With V trimmed by 5 bases and J by 5 bases, 9 bases remained unmatched. The germline gives CDR1 MDHEN, CDR2 SYDVKM. The CDR3: CASSQKLAGVEDTQYF. CDR3 DNA sequence: TGTGCCAGCAGTCAAAAACTAGCGGGAGTGGAAGATACGCAGTATTTT.

The rearrangement uses TRBV29-1 and TRBJ2-7; 7 bases fit TRBD2. The CDR3 has 14 amino acids. Losses at the gene ends were 4 bases for V and 1 base for J; bases not matched to a gene: 7. The V gene's germline CDR1 is SQVTM and CDR2 ANQGSEA. The CDR3 loop reads CSVVFPSGSYEQYF. In nucleotides, the CDR3 is TGCAGCGTTGTTTTTCCTAGCGGATCCTACGAGCAGTACTTC.

This chain joins TRBV3-1 (or the pseudogene TRBV3-2) and TRBJ1-3; 8 bases fit TRBD1. The germline V gene encodes CDR1 LGHDT and CDR2 YNNKEL (reference sequence). With 3 bases clipped from V and 7 bases from J, the junction kept 26 bases outside the gene matches. CDR3 length: 21 residues. CDR3 sequence: CASSQGTGRANPPIRRNTIYF. CDR3 DNA: TGTGCCAGCAGCCAGGGGACAGGCCGCGCGAATCCTCCCATCCGAAGGAACACCATATATTTT.

The V gene is TRBV27, the J gene TRBJ2-7; 9 bases are shared with TRBD1. Germline V gene lookup returns CDR1 MNHEY and CDR2 SMNVEV (reference sequence). The CDR3 has 13 amino acids. J was trimmed by 4 bases and V by 6 bases; bases with no gene match: 4. The CDR3 sequence is CASRETGGYEQYF. In DNA, the CDR3 is TGTGCCAGCAGAGAGACAGGGGGTTACGAGCAGTACTTC.

The chain joins TRBV24-1 to TRBJ1-5; TRBD1 aligns across 12 bases. V was clipped by 9 bases and J by 5 bases; unmatched bases: 1. CDR3 length: 13 amino acids. CDR1 and CDR2 from the germline V gene are KGHDR and SFDVKD. The CDR3 loop is CATGTGGHQPQHF. The CDR3 nucleotides read TGTGCCACCGGGACAGGGGGCCATCAGCCCCAGCATTTT.

The CDR3 DNA reads TGCAGCGTTACCCTAGGAGGGGCGAACACTGAAGCTTTCTTT. It yields the protein CSVTLGGANTEAFF. This chain joins TRBV29-1 and TRBJ1-1, with a weak D call TRBD1 (5 bases). V shed 5 bases and J shed 1 base, with 14 bases lying between them. CDR1 is SQVTM and CDR2 is ANQGSEA in the germline V gene. The CDR3 is made up of 14 amino acids.